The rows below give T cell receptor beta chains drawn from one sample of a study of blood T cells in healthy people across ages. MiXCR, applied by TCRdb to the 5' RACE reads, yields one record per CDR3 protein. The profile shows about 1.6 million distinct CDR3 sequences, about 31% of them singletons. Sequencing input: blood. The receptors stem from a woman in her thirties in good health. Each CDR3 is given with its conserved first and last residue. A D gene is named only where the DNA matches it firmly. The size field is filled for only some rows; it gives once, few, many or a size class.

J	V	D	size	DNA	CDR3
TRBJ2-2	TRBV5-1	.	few	TGCGCCAGCAGCCCGGAAGGGAGCCGTACCGGGGAGCTGTTTTTT	CASSPEGSRTGELFF
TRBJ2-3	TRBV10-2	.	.	TGCGCCAGCAGTGGTTTCGGAGGGGGAAGCACAGATACGCAGTATTTT	CASSGFGGGSTDTQYF
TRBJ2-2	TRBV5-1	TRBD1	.	TGCGCCAGCAGCTTACACGACAGGGGAGCCGGGCAGCTGTTTTTT	CASSLHDRGAGQLFF
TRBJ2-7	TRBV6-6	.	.	TGTACCAGCAGTTACGGTCTGGGGATCTACGAGCAGTACTTC	CTSSYGLGIYEQYF
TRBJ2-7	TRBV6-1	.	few	TGTGCCAGCAGTGTACAACTACAGGGATACTACGAGCAGTACTTC	CASSVQLQGYYEQYF
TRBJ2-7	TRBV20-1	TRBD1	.	TGCAGTGCTAGAGACAGGGGGCGAAGCTCCTACGAGCAGTACTTC	CSARDRGRSSYEQYF
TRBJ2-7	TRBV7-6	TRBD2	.	TGTGCCAGCAGCTTAACTAGCGGGCAAGCTTACGAGCAGTACTTC	CASSLTSGQAYEQYF
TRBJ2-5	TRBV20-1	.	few	TGCAGTGCTAGCCGGCAGCAAGAGACCCAGTACTTC	CSASRQQETQYF
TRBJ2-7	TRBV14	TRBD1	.	TGTGCCAGCAGCCCGACAGGGATCAACGAGCAGTACTTC	CASSPTGINEQYF
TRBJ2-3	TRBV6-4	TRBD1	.	TGTGCCAACATTCCCCCGGGACAGGACACAGATACGCAGTATTTT	CANIPPGQDTDTQYF
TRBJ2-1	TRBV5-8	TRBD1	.	TGTGCCAGCAGATCCCCGACAGGGACCAGCTCCTACAATGAGCAGTTCTTC	CASRSPTGTSSYNEQFF
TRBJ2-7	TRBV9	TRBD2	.	TGTGCCAGTCCCGGGTGGCTAGCGGGGCGTAGACCCTACGAGCAGTACTTC	CASPGWLAGRRPYEQYF
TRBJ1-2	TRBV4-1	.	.	TGCGCCAGCAGCCAAGATTGGAGAGGCTACACCTTC	CASSQDWRGYTF
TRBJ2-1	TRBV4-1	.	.	TGCGCCAGCAGCCAAGTATCCCTTACGAATGAGCAGTTCTTC	CASSQVSLTNEQFF